The next 8 T cell receptor beta chains were all read from a single sample in a study of cytomegalovirus exposure and HLA in healthy donors. Sequenced by immunoSEQ multiplex PCR; TCRdb stores in-frame clones only, minus some. The sample lists 130,000 or so clones, approximately 89% occurring once. Sequenced material: PBMCs. The receptors derive from a woman between 18 and 29 years old in good health and CMV-seropositive.

The rearrangement uses TRBV5-1 and TRBJ2-1; TRBD2 matches 9 bases. There are 15 residues in the CDR3. V shed 4 bases and J 4 bases; nucleotides not matched to a gene: 6. Germline loops: CDR1 SGHRS, CDR2 YFSETQ. CDR3 sequence: CASSAGTSTYNEQFF. DNA of the CDR3: TGCGCCAGCAGCGCGGGGACTAGCACTTACAATGAGCAGTTCTTC.

V and J are TRBV2 and TRBJ1-6, with 9 bases that match TRBD1. The length of the CDR3 is 16 residues. V dropped 5 bases and J dropped 6; count of bases not matched to a gene: 8. Germline V lookup: CDR1 SNHLY, CDR2 FYNNEI. The CDR3 bases are TGTGCCAGCAGTCTTCCCGTGGGACAGGGTAATTCACCCCTCCACTTT. Residues: CASSLPVGQGNSPLHF.

The chain links TRBV7-9 to TRBJ2-1; 8 bases map to TRBD2. Per the germline V gene, CDR1 is SEHNR and CDR2 is FQNEAQ (reference sequence). The CDR3 consists of 17 residues. With V trimmed by 6 bases and J by 0 bases, 10 bases remained unmatched. This CDR3 is CASRLFSGALSYNEQFF. The CDR3 DNA reads as TGTGCCAGCAGACTCTTTAGCGGGGCCCTCTCCTACAATGAGCAGTTCTTC.

The V and J genes are TRBV6-5 and TRBJ1-1; 10 bases fit TRBD1. Germline CDR1 MNHEY, CDR2 SVGAGI. The CDR3 runs 14 residues. Trimming at V came to 6 bases and at J to 5 bases, leaving 6 bases not matched to a gene. The CDR3 region is CASRSRQGATEAFF. As DNA, the CDR3 is TGTGCCAGCAGGTCAAGACAGGGGGCAACTGAAGCTTTCTTT.

This sequence joins TRBV5-5 and TRBJ2-1, with 7 bases aligning to TRBD2. V was pared by 0 bases and J by 0 bases, with 3 bases of the junction left unmatched. Per the germline V gene, CDR1 is SGHKS and CDR2 is YYEKEE (reference sequence). This CDR3 spans 16 amino acids. DNA of the CDR3: TGTGCCAGCAGCTTGGACGGGGGGACCTCCTACAATGAGCAGTTCTTC. This sequence encodes CASSLDGGTSYNEQFF. The entire variable domain, with the rest obtained from reference TRBV5-5 and TRBJ2-1, is as follows: DAGVTQSPTHLIKTRGQQVTLRCSPISGHKSVSWYQQVLGQGPQFIFQYYEKEERGRGNFPDRFSARQFPNYSSELNVNALLLGDSALYLCASSLDGGTSYNEQFFGPGTRLTVL.

This chain connects TRBV7-9 to TRBJ1-6; D gene ambiguous. The CDR3 length is 14 residues. Looked up from germline, CDR1 is SEHNR and CDR2 is FQNEAQ (reference sequence). Trimming cost V 6 bases and J 8 bases, with 14 bases left between them. The DNA for the CDR3 is TGTGCCAGCAGTCCGCCGGGATTATATTCACCCCTCCACTTT. Translated: CASSPPGLYSPLHF.

The chain is built from TRBV10-3 and TRBJ2-5, with 9 bases lining up with TRBD2. The CDR3 extends over 13 amino acids. Trimming at V came to 6 bases and at J to 4 bases, leaving 3 bases not matched to a gene. The germline CDR1 and CDR2 sequences are ENHRY and SYGVKD. The CDR3 bases are TGTGCCATCAGCTTAGCGGGGGCAGAGACCCAGTACTTC. Amino acids: CAISLAGAETQYF.

The V gene is TRBV27, the J gene TRBJ2-1, with TRBD1 matching 8 bases. The length of the CDR3 is 16 residues. Trimming removed 1 base from V and 4 bases from J; junction bases left unmatched: 6. In germline, CDR1 is MNHEY, CDR2 SMNVEV (reference sequence). Here the CDR3 DNA reads TGTGCCAGCAGTTTATATCACAGGGGGTTGTACAATGAGCAGTTCTTC. It encodes CASSLYHRGLYNEQFF.